The subject of this entry is one T cell receptor (beta chain). CDR1 is LGHNA, CDR2 YNFKEQ, per germline. There are 14 residues in the CDR3. V gave up 3 bases and J gave up 8 bases; unmatched junction bases: 7. The entry originates in a study of blood T cell repertoires in COVID-19. Study background: Acute-phase and convalescent COVID-19 samples originated in the United States, Italy and Spain. PBMCs, B-cell-depleted T cells, or T cells provided the cDNA or gDNA that made up the material.

Original methodology: Amplification of reference gene primers was used by the study to estimate nucleated cell counts. The repertoire was sequenced with immunoSEQ multiplex PCR; TCRdb's copy has only in-frame clones and lacks some. That table furnishes V, J and clone size, whereas the DNA furnished D and trimming. This sample has about 59,000 clones, with around 79% found just once. The sequenced sample was peripheral blood. J is TRBJ2-1 and V is TRBV4-2; 7 bases are a match to TRBD1. This TCR derives from a man between 60 and 75 years old with acute or convalescent COVID-19. CDR3 in amino acids: CASSQTTGWYEQFF. CDR3 DNA sequence: TGTGCCAGCAGCCAGACGACAGGGTGGTATGAGCAGTTCTTC.